Listed below are T cell receptor beta chains from one sample, sequenced in a study of Ad26.COV2.S vaccination and SARS-CoV-2 variants. Measured with immunoSEQ multiplex PCR; TCRdb has only the in-frame clones, and not every one. The table includes 430,000 or so clones, around 90% detected once. Sample: peripheral blood, taken in a trial of Ad26.COV2.S vaccine versus placebo. All receptors come from a person between 18 and 60 years old who received the Ad26.COV2.S COVID-19 vaccine or a placebo. Each CDR3 is given with its conserved first and last residue. Each record gives: clone size, J gene, V gene, D gene, CDR3 length, CDR3 protein, CDR3 DNA. A D gene is named only where the DNA matches it firmly. The size of a clone is reported for some rows only, either as once, few or many, or as a class for expanded clones.

>.|TRBJ1-1|TRBV7-3|TRBD1|15
CASSLAGTGVTEAFF
TGTGCCAGCAGCCTTGCCGGGACAGGGGTCACTGAAGCTTTCTTT
>.|TRBJ2-7|TRBV6-2/TRBV6-3|.|14
CASSFGLGSYEQYF
TGTGCCAGCAGTTTCGGCCTGGGCTCCTACGAGCAGTACTTC
>few|TRBJ2-3|TRBV6-4|TRBD2|15
CASSDSAGERDTQYF
TGTGCCAGCAGTGACTCAGCGGGAGAGAGAGATACGCAGTATTTT
>.|TRBJ2-5|TRBV4-3|.|14
CASSQTGLGETQYF
TGCGCCAGCAGCCAAACGGGGCTAGGGGAGACCCAGTACTTC
>once|TRBJ1-2|TRBV20-1|.|9
CSASSGYTF
TGCAGTGCTAGCTCTGGCTACACCTTC
>.|TRBJ1-1|TRBV29-1|.|13
CSVEGTWNTEAFF
TGCAGCGTTGAAGGTACTTGGAACACTGAAGCTTTCTTT
>.|TRBJ2-7|TRBV14|TRBD2|14
CASSQPGRAYEQYF
TGTGCCAGCAGCCAACCTGGGAGGGCCTACGAGCAGTACTTC
>.|TRBJ2-5|TRBV6-2/TRBV6-3|TRBD2|14
CASSNPGLEETQYF
TGTGCCAGCAGTAATCCGGGACTAGAAGAGACCCAGTACTTC
>.|TRBJ2-1|TRBV28|TRBD1|16
CASSLGTGLTYNEQFF
TGTGCCAGCAGTCTCGGGACAGGGTTAACCTACAATGAGCAGTTCTTC
>.|TRBJ1-2|TRBV20-1|.|12
CSASRQSHGYTF
TGCAGTGCTAGTCGGCAGTCCCATGGCTACACCTTC
>.|TRBJ1-3|TRBV7-9|.|13
CASSLYRGNTIYF
TGTGCCAGCAGCTTGTACCGAGGGAACACCATATATTTT
>.|TRBJ2-5|TRBV7-2|.|13
CASSRGPQETQYF
TGTGCCAGCAGCCGAGGGCCTCAAGAGACCCAGTACTTC
>.|TRBJ2-1|TRBV5-4|TRBD2|18
CASSLGGLSTSGRHEQFF
TGTGCCAGCAGCTTGGGGGGATTATCGACTAGCGGGAGACATGAGCAGTTCTTC
>.|TRBJ2-1|TRBV3-1/TRBV3-2|TRBD2|15
CASSPGLADYNEQFF
TGTGCCAGCAGCCCGGGACTAGCGGACTACAATGAGCAGTTCTTC
>.|TRBJ1-2|TRBV12-3/TRBV12-4|TRBD1|13
CASNPQGARGYTF
TGTGCCAGCAACCCACAGGGGGCGCGTGGCTACACCTTC
>.|TRBJ2-2|TRBV11-2|.|17
CASSLIPTSRVTGELFF
TGTGCCAGCAGCTTAATACCGACCAGTAGGGTAACCGGGGAGCTGTTTTTT
>.|TRBJ1-5|TRBV28|.|14
CASSAGGGNQPQHF
TGTGCCAGCAGTGCGGGCGGGGGCAATCAGCCCCAGCATTTT
>.|TRBJ1-5|TRBV19|.|14
CASETERSNQPQHF
TGTGCCAGCGAGACAGAGCGTAGCAATCAGCCCCAGCATTTT
>.|TRBJ2-7|TRBV7-8|.|13
CASSYRVSYEQYF
TGTGCCAGCAGTTACAGGGTCTCCTACGAGCAGTACTTC
>.|TRBJ2-1|TRBV19|TRBD2|13
CASRGRGFNEQFF
TGTGCCAGTAGAGGGCGGGGGTTCAATGAGCAGTTCTTC
>few|TRBJ1-5|TRBV5-1|.|15
CASSLGGESYQPQHF
TGCGCCAGCAGCTTGGGCGGGGAATCCTATCAGCCCCAGCATTTT
>once|TRBJ1-1|TRBV15|.|16
CATSRFQGTPNTEAFF
TGTGCCACCAGCAGATTCCAGGGGACACCCAACACTGAAGCTTTCTTT
>.|TRBJ2-1|TRBV20-1|TRBD2|17
CSASFLAGDKGYNEQFF
TGCAGTGCTAGTTTCCTAGCGGGAGATAAGGGATACAATGAGCAGTTCTTC
>.|TRBJ1-2|TRBV10-2|TRBD1|16
CASSESGDRAYYGYTF
TGCGCCAGCAGTGAGTCGGGCGACAGGGCCTACTATGGCTACACCTTC
>.|TRBJ1-3|TRBV9|.|17
CASSVGDTGSSGNTIYF
TGTGCCAGCAGCGTAGGGGACACCGGGTCCTCTGGAAACACCATATATTTT
>.|TRBJ2-5|TRBV28|.|16
CASSPFQRKHQETQYF
TGTGCCAGCTCCCCCTTCCAGCGGAAACACCAAGAGACCCAGTACTTC
>.|TRBJ2-7|TRBV6-5|.|15
CASSYDGELSYEQYF
TGTGCCAGCAGTTACGACGGGGAGCTCTCCTACGAGCAGTACTTC
>.|TRBJ1-4|TRBV6-2/TRBV6-3|.|14
CASSYSGELEKLFF
TGTGCCAGCAGTTACTCGGGGGAGCTTGAAAAACTGTTTTTT
>.|TRBJ2-2|TRBV25-1|.|15
CASGEYTTNTGELFF
TGTGCCAGCGGAGAATATACTACGAACACCGGGGAGCTGTTTTTT
>.|TRBJ1-1|TRBV23-1|.|15
CASSPYLGEVTEAFF
TGCGCCAGCAGTCCCTACTTAGGGGAGGTCACTGAAGCTTTCTTT
>.|TRBJ2-5|TRBV7-2|.|13
CASSLSYQETQYF
TGTGCCAGCAGCTTATCATACCAAGAGACCCAGTACTTC
>.|TRBJ1-2|TRBV30|.|10
CAVGLDGYTF
TGTGCCGTGGGACTGGATGGCTACACCTTC
>.|TRBJ2-3|TRBV6-5|.|13
CAILDSGTDTQYF
TGTGCCATCCTGGACAGTGGCACAGATACGCAGTATTTT
>.|TRBJ2-1|TRBV15|TRBD2|16
CATSSDSGGSYNEQFF
TGTGCCACCAGCAGTGATTCCGGCGGGAGTTACAATGAGCAGTTCTTC
>once|TRBJ2-5|TRBV7-2|.|16
CASSPPRSFRQETQYF
TGTGCCAGCAGCCCTCCTCGGTCTTTTCGGCAAGAGACCCAGTACTTC
>.|TRBJ2-1|TRBV5-6|.|12
CASSFHRAEQFF
TGTGCCAGCAGCTTCCACAGGGCTGAGCAGTTCTTC
>.|TRBJ2-7|TRBV29-1|TRBD2|15
CSVKLAGVSGHEQYF
TGCAGCGTAAAACTAGCGGGAGTATCCGGCCACGAGCAGTACTTC
>.|TRBJ2-2|TRBV5-1|.|12
CASSPNTGELFF
TGCGCCAGCAGCCCCAACACCGGGGAGCTGTTTTTT
>.|TRBJ2-6|TRBV6-1|TRBD1|16
CASSGTGISGANVLTF
TGTGCCAGCAGTGGGACAGGTATCTCTGGGGCCAACGTCCTGACTTTC